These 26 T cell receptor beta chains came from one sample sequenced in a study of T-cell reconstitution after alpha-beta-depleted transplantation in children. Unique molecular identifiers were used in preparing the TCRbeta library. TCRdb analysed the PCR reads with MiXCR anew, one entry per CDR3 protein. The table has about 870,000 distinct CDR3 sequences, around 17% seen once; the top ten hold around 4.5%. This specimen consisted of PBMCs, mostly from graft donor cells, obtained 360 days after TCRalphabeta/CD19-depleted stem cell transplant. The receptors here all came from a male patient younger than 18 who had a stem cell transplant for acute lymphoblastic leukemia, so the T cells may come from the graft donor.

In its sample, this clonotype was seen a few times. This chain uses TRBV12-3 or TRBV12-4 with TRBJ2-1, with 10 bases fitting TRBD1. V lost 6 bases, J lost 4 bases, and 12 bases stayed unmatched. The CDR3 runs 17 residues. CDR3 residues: CASSPFRTGGWYNEQFF. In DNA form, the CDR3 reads TGTGCCAGCAGCCCCTTTCGGACAGGGGGTTGGTACAATGAGCAGTTCTTC.

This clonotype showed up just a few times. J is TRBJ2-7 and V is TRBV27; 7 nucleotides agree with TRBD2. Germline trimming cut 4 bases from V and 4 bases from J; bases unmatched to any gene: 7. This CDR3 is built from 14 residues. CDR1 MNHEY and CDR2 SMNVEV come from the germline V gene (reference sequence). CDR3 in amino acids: CASSWSGGSYEQYF. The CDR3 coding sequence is TGTGCCAGCAGTTGGTCGGGAGGAAGTTACGAGCAGTACTTC.

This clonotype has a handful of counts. CDR3 sequence reads: CASSVSGNTGNTIYF. CDR3 sequence (DNA): TGTGCCAGCAGCGTATCAGGGAATACTGGAAACACCATATATTTT. The V and J genes are TRBV9 and TRBJ1-3; perhaps TRBD1 as D (5 bases). The germline V gene encodes CDR1 SGDLS and CDR2 YYNGEE. The length of the CDR3 is 15 residues. V was trimmed by 1 base and J by 2 bases, leaving 10 bases between them.

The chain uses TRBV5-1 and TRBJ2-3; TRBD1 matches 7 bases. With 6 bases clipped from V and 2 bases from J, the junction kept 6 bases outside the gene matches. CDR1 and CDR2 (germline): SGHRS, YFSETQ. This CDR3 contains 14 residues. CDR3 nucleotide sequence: TGCGCCAGCACCCGACAGGGATCCACAGATACGCAGTATTTT. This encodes CASTRQGSTDTQYF.

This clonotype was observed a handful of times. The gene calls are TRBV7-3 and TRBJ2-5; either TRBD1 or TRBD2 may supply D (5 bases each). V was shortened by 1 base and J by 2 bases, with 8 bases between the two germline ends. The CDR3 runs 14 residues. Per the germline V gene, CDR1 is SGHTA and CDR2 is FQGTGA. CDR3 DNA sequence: TGTGCCAGCAGCTTAAATGGGGGTCAAGAGACCCAGTACTTC. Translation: CASSLNGGQETQYF.

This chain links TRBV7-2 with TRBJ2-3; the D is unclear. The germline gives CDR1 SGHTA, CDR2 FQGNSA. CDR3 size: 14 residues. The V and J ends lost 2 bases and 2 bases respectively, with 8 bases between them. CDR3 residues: CASSLIRATDTQYF. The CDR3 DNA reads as TGTGCCAGCAGCTTAATTCGGGCCACAGATACGCAGTATTTT. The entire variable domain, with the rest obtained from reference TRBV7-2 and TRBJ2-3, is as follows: GAGVSQSPSNKVTEKGKDVELRCDPISGHTALYWYRQSLGQGLEFLIYFQGNSAPDKSGLPSDRFSAERTGGSVSTLTIQRTQQEDSAVYLCASSLIRATDTQYFGPGTRLTVL.

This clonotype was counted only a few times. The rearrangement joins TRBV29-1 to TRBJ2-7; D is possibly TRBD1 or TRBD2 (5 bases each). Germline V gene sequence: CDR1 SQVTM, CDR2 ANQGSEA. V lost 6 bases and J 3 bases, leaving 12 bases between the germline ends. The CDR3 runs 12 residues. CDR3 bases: TGCAGCGTAGGGCATGGGGGCTACGAGCAGTACTTC. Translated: CSVGHGGYEQYF.

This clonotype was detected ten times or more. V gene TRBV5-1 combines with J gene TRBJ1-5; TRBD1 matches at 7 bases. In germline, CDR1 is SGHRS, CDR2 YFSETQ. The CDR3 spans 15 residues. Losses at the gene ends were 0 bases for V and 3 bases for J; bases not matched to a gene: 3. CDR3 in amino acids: CASSLGTGFNQPQHF. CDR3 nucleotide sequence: TGCGCCAGCAGCTTGGGGACAGGATTCAATCAGCCCCAGCATTTT.

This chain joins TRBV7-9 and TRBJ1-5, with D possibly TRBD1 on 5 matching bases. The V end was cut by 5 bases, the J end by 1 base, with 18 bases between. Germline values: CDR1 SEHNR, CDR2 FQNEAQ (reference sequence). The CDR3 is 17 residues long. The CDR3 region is CASSTERGRTSNQPQHF. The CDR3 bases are TGTGCCAGCAGCACAGAGCGGGGTCGGACAAGCAATCAGCCCCAGCATTTT.

CDR3 sequence (DNA): TGCAGCGTTTTAGCGACTCCTTCCTACGAGCAGTACTTC. The encoded protein is CSVLATPSYEQYF. The gene calls are TRBV29-1 and TRBJ2-7; TRBD2 might be the D (5 bases). Trimming pared 5 bases from V and 1 base from J, leaving 12 bases between. In germline, CDR1 is SQVTM, CDR2 ANQGSEA. The CDR3 length is 13 residues.

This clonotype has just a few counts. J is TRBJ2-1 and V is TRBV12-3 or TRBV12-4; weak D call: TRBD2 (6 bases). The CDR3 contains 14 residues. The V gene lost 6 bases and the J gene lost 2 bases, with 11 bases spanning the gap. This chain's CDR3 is CASSPTRTYNEQFF. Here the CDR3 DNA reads TGTGCCAGCAGCCCGACTAGAACCTACAATGAGCAGTTCTTC.

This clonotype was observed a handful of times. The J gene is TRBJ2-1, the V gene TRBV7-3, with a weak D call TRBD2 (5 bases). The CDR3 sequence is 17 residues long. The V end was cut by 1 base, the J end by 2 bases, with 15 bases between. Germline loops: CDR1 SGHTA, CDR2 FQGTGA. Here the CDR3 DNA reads TGTGCCAGCAGCTTAAAGCCCGCTAGCTTTACCTACAATGAGCAGTTCTTC. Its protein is CASSLKPASFTYNEQFF.

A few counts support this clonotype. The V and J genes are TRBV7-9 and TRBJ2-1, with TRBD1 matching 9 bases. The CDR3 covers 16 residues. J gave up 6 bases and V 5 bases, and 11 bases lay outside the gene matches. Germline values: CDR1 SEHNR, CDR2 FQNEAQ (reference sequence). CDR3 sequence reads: CASSPFGTGTLNEQFF. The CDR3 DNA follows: TGTGCCAGCAGCCCTTTCGGGACAGGGACCCTCAATGAGCAGTTCTTC.

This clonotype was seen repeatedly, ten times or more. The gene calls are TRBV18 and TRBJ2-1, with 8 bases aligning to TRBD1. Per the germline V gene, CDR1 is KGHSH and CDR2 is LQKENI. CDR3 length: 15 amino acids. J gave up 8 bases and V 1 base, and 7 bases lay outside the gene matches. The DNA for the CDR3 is TGTGCCAGCTCACCACGTCAGGGGGCTAGCGATGAGCAGTTCTTC. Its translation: CASSPRQGASDEQFF.

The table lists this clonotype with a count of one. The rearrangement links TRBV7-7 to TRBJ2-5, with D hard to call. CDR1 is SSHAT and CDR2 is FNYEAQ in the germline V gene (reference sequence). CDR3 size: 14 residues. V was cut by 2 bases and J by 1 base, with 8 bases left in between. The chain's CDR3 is CASSLSHSQETQYF. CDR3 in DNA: TGTGCCAGCAGCTTAAGTCACAGCCAAGAGACCCAGTACTTC.

The DNA of the CDR3 is TGTGCCAGCAGCACGACAGGGTTGAGGCAGTACTTC. This gives the protein CASSTTGLRQYF. V and J are TRBV12-3 or TRBV12-4 and TRBJ2-7, with 7 bases aligning to TRBD1. V lost 6 bases to trimming and J lost 9 bases; unmatched junction nucleotides: 8. The CDR3 totals 12 residues.

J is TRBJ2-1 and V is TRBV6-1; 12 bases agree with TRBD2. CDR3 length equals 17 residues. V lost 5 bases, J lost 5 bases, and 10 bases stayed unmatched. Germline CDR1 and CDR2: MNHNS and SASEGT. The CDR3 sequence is CASSHGLAGFHDNEQFF. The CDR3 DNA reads TGTGCCAGCAGTCATGGACTAGCGGGATTCCATGACAATGAGCAGTTCTTC.

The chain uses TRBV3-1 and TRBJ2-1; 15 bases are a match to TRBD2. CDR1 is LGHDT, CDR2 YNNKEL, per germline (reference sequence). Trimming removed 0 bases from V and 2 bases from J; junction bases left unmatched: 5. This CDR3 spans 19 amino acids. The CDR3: CASSQDRGLAGGAYNEQFF. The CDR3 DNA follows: TGTGCCAGCAGCCAAGATCGGGGACTAGCGGGAGGAGCCTACAATGAGCAGTTCTTC.

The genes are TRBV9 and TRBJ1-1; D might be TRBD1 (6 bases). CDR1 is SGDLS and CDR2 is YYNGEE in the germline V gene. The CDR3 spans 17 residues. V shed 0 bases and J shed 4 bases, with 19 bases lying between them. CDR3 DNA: TGTGCCAGCAGCGTAGACCCGGGGGAAGGGGGGAGCACTGAAGCTTTCTTT. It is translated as CASSVDPGEGGSTEAFF.

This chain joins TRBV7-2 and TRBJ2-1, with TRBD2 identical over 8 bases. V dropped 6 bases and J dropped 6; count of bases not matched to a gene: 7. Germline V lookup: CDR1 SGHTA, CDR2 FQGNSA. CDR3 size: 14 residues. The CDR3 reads CASSRLAGINEQFF. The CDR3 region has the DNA TGTGCCAGCAGTCGCCTAGCGGGTATCAATGAGCAGTTCTTC.

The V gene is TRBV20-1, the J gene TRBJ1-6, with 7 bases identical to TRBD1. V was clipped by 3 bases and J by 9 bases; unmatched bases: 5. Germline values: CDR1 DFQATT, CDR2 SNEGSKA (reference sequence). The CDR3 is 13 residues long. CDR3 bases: TGCAGTGCTAGGACAGGGAAAAGTTCACCCCTCCACTTT. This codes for CSARTGKSSPLHF.

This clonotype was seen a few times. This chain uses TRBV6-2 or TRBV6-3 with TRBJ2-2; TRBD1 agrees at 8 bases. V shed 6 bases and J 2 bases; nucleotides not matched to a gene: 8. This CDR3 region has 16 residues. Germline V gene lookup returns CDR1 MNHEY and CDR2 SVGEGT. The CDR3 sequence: CASRERQGLNTGELFF. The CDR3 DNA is TGTGCCAGCAGAGAGAGACAGGGGCTTAACACCGGGGAGCTGTTTTTT.

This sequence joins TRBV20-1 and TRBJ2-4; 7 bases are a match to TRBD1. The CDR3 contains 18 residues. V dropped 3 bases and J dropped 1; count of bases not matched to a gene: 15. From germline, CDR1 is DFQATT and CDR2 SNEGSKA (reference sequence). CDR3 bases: TGCAGTGCTAGCCAGTATATCCAACAGGGGTCGGCCAAAAACATTCAGTACTTC. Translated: CSASQYIQQGSAKNIQYF.

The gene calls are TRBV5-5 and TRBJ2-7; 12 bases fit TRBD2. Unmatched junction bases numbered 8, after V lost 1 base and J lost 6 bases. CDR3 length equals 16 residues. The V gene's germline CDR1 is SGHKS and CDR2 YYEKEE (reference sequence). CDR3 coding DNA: TGTGCCAGCAGCTTGATTGGACTAGCGGGATATCTCGAGCAGTACTTC. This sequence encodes CASSLIGLAGYLEQYF.

The CDR3 DNA reads as TGTGCCAGCACCCCGACAGGGCTTGGGAACACTGAAGCTTTCTTT. Translation: CASTPTGLGNTEAFF. The chain links TRBV27 to TRBJ1-1; 7 bases align to TRBD1. The germline gives CDR1 MNHEY, CDR2 SMNVEV (reference sequence). The CDR3 extends over 15 amino acids. After removal of 7 bases from V and 1 base from J, the junction contained 9 bases not matched to a gene.

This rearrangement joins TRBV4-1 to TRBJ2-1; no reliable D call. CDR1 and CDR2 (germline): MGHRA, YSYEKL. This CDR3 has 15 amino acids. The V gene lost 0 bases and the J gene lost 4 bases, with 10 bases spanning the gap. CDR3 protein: CASSQESRKYNEQFF. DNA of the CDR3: TGCGCCAGCAGCCAAGAGAGCCGGAAATACAATGAGCAGTTCTTC.